This paragraph reports one T cell receptor beta chain. Sequencing relied on a cDNA template that was reverse transcribed from extracted RNA. Profiled with immunoSEQ multiplex PCR; TCRdb holds only in-frame clones, not every one. The profile shows over 150,000 clones, around 60% of them singletons. Treatment: oral pan-JAK inhibitor, 5-10 mg twice daily. Trimming removed 4 bases at V and 3 bases at J, with 15 bases between. The germline gives CDR1 SEHNR, CDR2 FQNEAQ (reference sequence). The CDR3 length is 15 residues. These data are taken from a study of CD8+ T cells in alopecia areata. The receptor was derived from a human donor with alopecia areata. Material: CD8+ T cells sorted from blood, obtained at week 24, from a patient treated with tofacitinib. The J gene is TRBJ2-5, the V gene TRBV7-9; possible D gene TRBD2, 6 bases. DNA of the CDR3: TGTGCCAGCAGCTCGCTGACTAGGAGTAAAGAGACCCAGTACTTC. It is translated as CASSSLTRSKETQYF. The full variable domain, completed using reference TRBV7-9 and TRBJ2-5, is DTGVSQNPRHKITKRGQNVTFRCDPISEHNRLYWYRQTLGQGPEFLTYFQNEAQLEKSRLLSDRFSAERPKGSFSTLEIQRTEQGDSAMYLCASSSLTRSKETQYFGPGTRLLVL.